This entry lists 21 T cell receptor beta chains sequenced from one sample in a study of OX40 agonist ivuxolimab in advanced cancers. Repertoires were generated with immunoSEQ multiplex PCR, while TCRdb's copy carries only in-frame clones and drops some. The data hold tens of thousands of clones, with around 89% observed a single time. Sample: CD4+ or CD8+ T cells sorted from blood, taken in a trial of the OX40 agonist ivuxolimab. The source is an adult with an advanced solid tumor such as melanoma, head and neck, liver or kidney cancer.

The gene calls are TRBV27 and TRBJ1-1, with unresolved D. Trimming removed 5 bases from V and 0 bases from J, with 4 bases in between. Germline values: CDR1 MNHEY, CDR2 SMNVEV (reference sequence). CDR3 size: 12 residues. The CDR3 nucleotides are TGTGCCAGCAGTAACATGAACACTGAAGCTTTCTTT. It translates to CASSNMNTEAFF.

This chain joins TRBV5-1 and TRBJ2-3; D is perhaps TRBD2 (5 bases). The germline CDR1 and CDR2 sequences are SGHRS and YFSETQ. V dropped 2 bases and J dropped 6 bases, with 10 bases sitting between them. The CDR3 runs 13 residues. CDR3 region: CASSFSGEDTQYF. The CDR3 DNA reads as TGCGCCAGCAGCTTCTCCGGGGAGGATACGCAGTATTTT.

The chain couples TRBV11-1 to TRBJ2-5, with 10 positions matching TRBD1. The assigned J gene may be wrong: the sequence end matches TRBJ2-7 better. CDR1 is SGHAT and CDR2 is FQDESV in the germline V gene (reference sequence). This CDR3 is 16 amino acids long. CDR3 in DNA: TGTGCCAGCAGCTTAAACTCTTTGGGACAGGGGAACGAGCAGTACTTC. Translating gives CASSLNSLGQGNEQYF.

This chain connects TRBV5-1 to TRBJ2-1, with 12 bases fitting TRBD2. V lost 4 bases to trimming and J lost 4 bases; unmatched junction nucleotides: 12. Germline CDR1 reads SGHRS; CDR2 reads YFSETQ. There are 18 residues in the CDR3. CDR3 amino acids: CASSPAATSGGTYNEQFF. Written as DNA, the CDR3 is TGCGCCAGCAGCCCCGCAGCCACTAGCGGGGGGACATACAATGAGCAGTTCTTC.

The V call is TRBV5-5, the J call TRBJ2-1, with unresolved D. The CDR3 contains 13 residues. V lost 0 bases, J lost 5 bases, and 6 bases lay in between. Germline V gene lookup returns CDR1 SGHKS and CDR2 YYEKEE (reference sequence). The CDR3, as DNA: TGTGCCAGCAGCTTGGGGGTGAACAATGAGCAGTTCTTC. It encodes CASSLGVNNEQFF.

This chain uses TRBV10-3 with TRBJ2-5; maybe TRBD2 (5 bases). The V end was cut by 11 bases, the J end by 4 bases, with 14 bases between. Germline V gene data show CDR1 as ENHRY and CDR2 as SYGVKD. This CDR3 spans 12 amino acids. In DNA form, the CDR3 reads TGTGCCGCCAGTACTAGAATAGAGACCCAGTACTTC. This sequence encodes CAASTRIETQYF.

This sequence joins TRBV7-9 and TRBJ2-7; 9 nucleotides line up with TRBD1. The CDR3 has 14 residues. From germline, CDR1 is SEHNR and CDR2 FQNEAQ (reference sequence). The V segment lost 7 bases and the J segment 5 bases; nucleotides outside the gene matches: 9. The CDR3: CASTRDRAADEQYF. CDR3 sequence (DNA): TGTGCCAGCACCCGGGACAGGGCGGCCGACGAGCAGTACTTC.

The chain uses TRBV7-8 and TRBJ2-7, with 9 bases that match TRBD1. The CDR3 consists of 14 residues. Germline CDR1 is SGHVS and CDR2 is FQNEAQ. Unmatched junction bases numbered 6, after V lost 5 bases and J lost 4 bases. The CDR3 DNA reads as TGTGCCAGCAGCAACCGGGACAGGGTTTACGAGCAGTACTTC. Residues: CASSNRDRVYEQYF.

Concerning this clone: This same CDR3 is encoded by further DNA sequences in the sample. V gene TRBV5-1 combines with J gene TRBJ2-5; 9 bases are a match to TRBD1. J lost 5 bases, V lost 0 bases, and 2 bases had no gene match. This CDR3 comprises 14 residues. Germline V gives CDR1 SGHRS, CDR2 YFSETQ. The CDR3 DNA reads TGCGCCAGCAGCTTGGCCGGACAGGGGGAGACCCAGTACTTC. Translating it yields CASSLAGQGETQYF.

The rearrangement links TRBV27 to TRBJ2-7, with D perhaps matching TRBD2 (5 bases). The CDR3 sequence is 14 residues long. Deletions cut 5 bases from V and 3 bases from J, with 14 bases between. Germline CDR1 MNHEY, CDR2 SMNVEV (reference sequence). The CDR3 DNA is TGTGCCAGCAGTCCCCGGGGAGTCAGCTACGAGCAGTACTTC. Amino acid sequence: CASSPRGVSYEQYF.

There are a few counts of this clone. V and J are TRBV20-1 and TRBJ2-5; D unclear. The DNA end is more similar to TRBJ2-7, so the J call may be wrong. Germline CDR1 and CDR2: DFQATT and SNEGSKA (reference sequence). The CDR3 covers 11 residues. DNA for the CDR3: TGCAGTGCTAGACAGGACTACGAGCAGTACTTC. Translating it yields CSARQDYEQYF.

This clone came up once. V gene TRBV6-1 combines with J gene TRBJ1-1; the match to TRBD1 covers 7 bases. Germline V gene data show CDR1 as MNHNS and CDR2 as SASEGT. J lost 3 bases, V lost 6 bases, and 4 bases had no gene match. The CDR3 spans 13 residues. CDR3 bases: TGTGCCAGCAGAGACAGGGCTGACACTGAAGCTTTCTTT. Its protein product is CASRDRADTEAFF.

The V and J genes are TRBV19 and TRBJ2-1; 11 bases map to TRBD2. Looked up from germline, CDR1 is LNHDA and CDR2 is SQIVND (reference sequence). This CDR3 is built from 16 residues. The trim removed 3 bases at V and 6 bases at J, leaving 7 bases unmatched. The CDR3 region is CASSMGWTSGFNEQFF. As DNA, the CDR3 is TGTGCCAGTAGTATGGGATGGACTAGCGGGTTCAATGAGCAGTTCTTC.

This chain uses TRBV6-4 with TRBJ1-5; weak D call: TRBD1 (6 bases). The ends were cut back, 2 bases at V and 3 bases at J, with 11 bases in the middle. This CDR3 has 15 residues. Looked up from germline, CDR1 is MRHNA and CDR2 is SNTAGT. CDR3 DNA sequence: TGTGCCAGCAGTGACAGGGGGGGCCTCAATCAGCCCCAGCATTTT. This sequence encodes CASSDRGGLNQPQHF.

The V call is TRBV4-2, the J call TRBJ2-7, with TRBD1 as a possible D gene (5 bases). V gave up 0 bases and J gave up 3 bases, with 12 bases separating them. Germline-derived CDR1 and CDR2 are LGHNA and YNFKEQ. The CDR3 sequence is 15 residues long. For the CDR3, the DNA is TGTGCCAGCAGCCAAGAGGCCGGACAAAGCTACGAGCAGTACTTC. Translation: CASSQEAGQSYEQYF.

The J gene is TRBJ1-1, the V gene TRBV29-1; no clear D gene. The germline gives CDR1 SQVTM, CDR2 ANQGSEA. The CDR3 is 14 residues long. V was pared by 4 bases and J by 1 base, with 13 bases between. CDR3 amino acids: CSVVLRLSNTEAFF. As DNA, the CDR3 is TGCAGCGTTGTTTTGAGGTTATCGAACACTGAAGCTTTCTTT. Based on the CDR3 plus reference TRBV29-1 and TRBJ1-1, the full variable domain is SAVISQKPSRDICQRGTSLTIQCQVDSQVTMMFWYRQQPGQSLTLIATANQGSEATYESGFVIDKFPISRPNLTFSTLTVSNMSPEDSSIYLCSVVLRLSNTEAFFGQGTRLTVV.

J is TRBJ2-7 and V is TRBV25-1; D may be TRBD2 (6 bases). The V end was cut by 6 bases, the J end by 5 bases, with 17 bases between. The CDR3 is made up of 14 amino acids. Germline V gives CDR1 MGHDK, CDR2 SYGVNS. The CDR3 sequence: CASSLAESRHEQYF. The CDR3 coding sequence is TGTGCCAGCAGCTTAGCGGAAAGCAGGCACGAGCAGTACTTC.

The chain has TRBV27 and TRBJ2-7; the match to TRBD1 covers 8 bases. Germline loops: CDR1 MNHEY, CDR2 SMNVEV (reference sequence). This CDR3 region has 15 residues. J lost 5 bases, V lost 6 bases, and 12 bases had no gene match. The CDR3 DNA reads TGTGCCAGCAGCCTTTCACAGGGGGGATTCAACGAGCAGTACTTC. Translating it yields CASSLSQGGFNEQYF.

The V call is TRBV6-1, the J call TRBJ2-5; D may be TRBD2 (6 bases). CDR3 length: 18 amino acids. With 0 bases removed from V and 5 bases from J, the gap between germline ends came to 22 bases. Germline lookup yields CDR1 MNHNS and CDR2 SASEGT. CDR3 region: CASSEAAPGLKGGETQYF. As DNA, the CDR3 is TGTGCCAGCAGTGAAGCGGCCCCGGGACTCAAAGGAGGGGAGACCCAGTACTTC.

A single count supports this clone. The chain carries TRBV4-1 and TRBJ2-7, with D possibly being TRBD1 (6 bases). Germline assignment: CDR1 MGHRA and CDR2 YSYEKL. This CDR3 is built from 14 residues. V lost 0 bases and J 4 bases, leaving 10 bases between the germline ends. DNA for the CDR3: TGCGCCAGCAGCCAAGAACAGGGTGTTTACGAGCAGTACTTC. It codes for CASSQEQGVYEQYF.

The V and J genes are TRBV5-1 and TRBJ2-7; D may be TRBD1 (6 bases). The ends were cut back, 5 bases at V and 3 bases at J, with 12 bases in the middle. CDR3 length: 13 residues. Germline values: CDR1 SGHRS, CDR2 YFSETQ. The CDR3 is CASRGDMNYEQYF. The CDR3 bases are TGCGCCAGCAGGGGGGACATGAACTACGAGCAGTACTTC.